These 20 T cell receptor beta chains came from one sample sequenced in a study of T cell responses to AZD1222 COVID-19 vaccine. Repertoires were generated with immunoSEQ multiplex PCR, while TCRdb's copy carries only in-frame clones and drops some. The sample includes under 150,000 clones, around 88% of them seen just once. Sequenced material: peripheral blood, taken 28 days after the second AZD1222 dose. These receptors all come from an adult who received the AZD1222 COVID-19 vaccine.

The chain is built from TRBV14 and TRBJ1-1; no reliable D call. Trimming removed 2 bases at V and 5 bases at J, with 12 bases between. Germline V lookup: CDR1 SGHDN, CDR2 FVKESK. The CDR3 sequence is 14 residues long. CDR3 in DNA: TGTGCCAGCAGCCAATCTCCAGGTCTGACTGAAGCTTTCTTT. It specifies CASSQSPGLTEAFF.

The CDR3 DNA sequence: TGCGCCAGCAGTCAATCGTATAGTTCAGGGCCCCTAGCCAAAAACATTCAGTACTTC. It codes for CASSQSYSSGPLAKNIQYF. The chain combines TRBV23-1 with TRBJ2-4, with a tentative D call TRBD1 (5 bases). TRBV23-1 counts as an open reading frame of uncertain function. V dropped 0 bases and J dropped 0 bases, with 18 bases sitting between them. The CDR3 consists of 19 residues.

This clone was recorded a few times. The sample holds other DNA sequences that translate to the same CDR3. This chain joins TRBV18 and TRBJ1-5, with a tentative D call TRBD1 (5 bases). The CDR3 is made up of 13 amino acids. Germline values: CDR1 KGHSH, CDR2 LQKENI. V was trimmed by 3 bases and J by 2 bases, leaving 5 bases between them. The CDR3 DNA is TGTGCCAGCTCACCGGGGGGCAATCAGCCCCAGCATTTT. This sequence encodes CASSPGGNQPQHF.

Written as DNA, the CDR3 is TGTGCCAGCAGCTCGAAGAACCGGGCCCCCGAGGTTGACACCTTC. Protein sequence: CASSSKNRAPEVDTF. The chain uses TRBV7-8 and TRBJ1-2; no clear D. Trimming removed 4 bases at V and 12 bases at J, with 24 bases between. CDR3 length: 15 amino acids. Germline V gene lookup returns CDR1 SGHVS and CDR2 FQNEAQ.

J is TRBJ2-3 and V is TRBV7-9; D remains ambiguous. Trimming left V 5 bases short and J 7 bases short, with 22 bases between. The CDR3 sequence is 16 residues long. CDR1 is SEHNR, CDR2 FQNEAQ, per germline (reference sequence). The CDR3 reads CASSPRDASGRHTQYF. The CDR3, as DNA: TGTGCCAGCAGCCCAAGAGACGCTAGTGGTCGACATACGCAGTATTTT.

The V and J genes are TRBV19 and TRBJ2-3, with TRBD1 matching 7 bases. Unmatched junction bases numbered 4, after V lost 7 bases and J lost 3 bases. The CDR3 consists of 13 residues. Germline V lookup: CDR1 LNHDA, CDR2 SQIVND (reference sequence). The CDR3 sequence is CASNRGQTDTQYF. CDR3 coding DNA: TGTGCCAGTAATAGGGGGCAAACAGATACGCAGTATTTT.

The rearrangement links TRBV10-1 to TRBJ1-5, with D uncertain. The CDR3 sequence is 13 residues long. Trimming pared 0 bases from V and 2 bases from J, leaving 2 bases between. Germline V gives CDR1 WNHNN, CDR2 SYGVQD (reference sequence). The CDR3: CASSESGNQPQHF. The CDR3 coding sequence is TGCGCCAGCAGTGAGTCCGGCAATCAGCCCCAGCATTTT.

This chain connects TRBV27 to TRBJ2-7; weak D call: TRBD1 (6 bases). The CDR3 is 13 amino acids. V lost 10 bases and J lost 1, with 14 bases in between. Germline V gene data show CDR1 as MNHEY and CDR2 as SMNVEV (reference sequence). This CDR3 reads CATLSRGSYEQYF. CDR3 bases: TGTGCCACCCTCAGCAGGGGTTCCTACGAGCAGTACTTC.

The chain couples TRBV3-1 (or the pseudogene TRBV3-2) to TRBJ1-1; D unclear. The CDR3 is made up of 17 amino acids. Germline V gives CDR1 LGHDT, CDR2 YNNKEL (reference sequence). V was pared by 1 base and J by 2 bases, with 17 bases between. This chain's CDR3 is CASSQGSRGVVNTEAFF. Here the CDR3 DNA reads TGTGCCAGCAGCCAAGGGTCTCGTGGGGTAGTCAACACTGAAGCTTTCTTT.

The chain combines TRBV5-1 with TRBJ2-3, with D unresolved. Trimming shortened V by 4 bases and J by 6 bases, and 18 bases separated the two germline ends. Germline CDR1 SGHRS, CDR2 YFSETQ. This CDR3 spans 15 amino acids. In DNA form, the CDR3 reads TGCGCCAGCAGCCCCCAAGGAGTAAATACCGATACGCAGTATTTT. Translating it yields CASSPQGVNTDTQYF.

This clone was picked up a small number of times. The chain recombines TRBV28 with TRBJ1-1; a possible D gene is TRBD1 (6 bases). V was shortened by 7 bases and J by 3 bases, with 18 bases between the two germline ends. The germline CDR1 and CDR2 sequences are MDHEN and SYDVKM. The CDR3 covers 15 residues. The CDR3 here is CASTPPGQRDTEAFF. The DNA of the CDR3 is TGTGCCAGCACCCCTCCGGGACAAAGGGACACTGAAGCTTTCTTT.

This clone was found a few times. The gene calls are TRBV27 and TRBJ2-1, with 7 bases aligning to TRBD2. Germline trimming cut 3 bases from V and 8 bases from J; bases unmatched to any gene: 13. The CDR3 length is 16 residues. Germline V gene lookup returns CDR1 MNHEY and CDR2 SMNVEV (reference sequence). CDR3 loop: CASSLASGLFGDEQFF. The CDR3 region has the DNA TGTGCCAGCAGTTTGGCTAGCGGCTTGTTCGGGGATGAGCAGTTCTTC.

The chain combines TRBV2 with TRBJ1-2; 7 positions match TRBD1. Germline CDR1 is SNHLY and CDR2 is FYNNEI. CDR3 length: 13 amino acids. After removal of 4 bases from V and 7 bases from J, the junction contained 6 bases not matched to a gene. The CDR3: CASSGQGVSGYTF. In nucleotides, the CDR3 is TGTGCCAGCAGTGGACAGGGAGTAAGTGGCTACACCTTC.

The genes are TRBV3-1 (or the pseudogene TRBV3-2) and TRBJ1-2; 7 bases map to TRBD1. CDR1 is LGHDT, CDR2 YNNKEL, per germline (reference sequence). This CDR3 has 14 amino acids. V lost 5 bases and J lost 3; bases outside the gene matches: 6. In nucleotides, the CDR3 is TGTGCCAGCAGCGACTCCGGGACAGACTATGGCTACACCTTC. Translation gives CASSDSGTDYGYTF.

This chain uses TRBV29-1 with TRBJ2-3; D is unclear. CDR1 and CDR2 from the germline V gene are SQVTM and ANQGSEA. This CDR3 is built from 14 residues. V was trimmed by 7 bases and J by 3 bases, leaving 17 bases between them. The CDR3 DNA sequence: TGCAGCGCCAGGACGCTGCTAGGGACAGATACGCAGTATTTT. Translation gives CSARTLLGTDTQYF.

In its sample, this clone was seen once. A read error is likely, as this CDR3 ends without the conserved phenylalanine or tryptophan. The limits of the CDR3 on the DNA are not certain, so only TCRdb's listed CDR3 is given. The chain employs TRBV12-3 or TRBV12-4 and TRBJ2-3; the table gives TRBD2 as D, unverified against the DNA. The CDR3 has 13 amino acids, counting both end residues. The CDR3 loop reads CASYQHPGTRLIV.

This chain joins TRBV5-4 and TRBJ2-7; TRBD1 aligns across 8 bases. V gave up 4 bases and J gave up 2 bases; unmatched junction bases: 5. The CDR3 totals 14 residues. In germline, CDR1 is SGHNT, CDR2 YYREEE (reference sequence). CDR3 in amino acids: CASSLRTGPYEQYF. CDR3 nucleotides: TGTGCCAGCAGCCTACGGACAGGGCCCTACGAGCAGTACTTC.

This clone was picked up a small number of times. This CDR3 is also generated by other DNA sequences in the sample. The chain is built from TRBV25-1 and TRBJ1-2; D remains ambiguous. V was pared by 3 bases and J by 4 bases, with 6 bases between. The CDR3 sequence is 12 residues long. Germline assignment: CDR1 MGHDK and CDR2 SYGVNS. This CDR3 is CASSDVGYGYTF. CDR3 in DNA: TGTGCCAGCAGTGATGTGGGCTATGGCTACACCTTC.

The chain recombines TRBV3-1 (or the pseudogene TRBV3-2) with TRBJ1-6; possibly TRBD1 for D (5 bases). Germline V lookup: CDR1 LGHDT, CDR2 YNNKEL (reference sequence). The length of the CDR3 is 15 residues. V was clipped by 4 bases and J by 4 bases, with 11 bases between them. The CDR3 nucleotides are TGTGCCAGCAGCCCGACAGAGACTTATAATTCACCCCTCCACTTT. It translates to CASSPTETYNSPLHF.

This chain links TRBV29-1 with TRBJ2-7, with TRBD1 matching 8 bases. There are 12 residues in the CDR3. V was pared by 7 bases and J by 3 bases, with 5 bases of the junction left unmatched. Germline loops: CDR1 SQVTM, CDR2 ANQGSEA. CDR3 in amino acids: CSATGTGYEQYF. The CDR3 DNA reads as TGCAGCGCCACCGGGACAGGCTACGAGCAGTACTTC.